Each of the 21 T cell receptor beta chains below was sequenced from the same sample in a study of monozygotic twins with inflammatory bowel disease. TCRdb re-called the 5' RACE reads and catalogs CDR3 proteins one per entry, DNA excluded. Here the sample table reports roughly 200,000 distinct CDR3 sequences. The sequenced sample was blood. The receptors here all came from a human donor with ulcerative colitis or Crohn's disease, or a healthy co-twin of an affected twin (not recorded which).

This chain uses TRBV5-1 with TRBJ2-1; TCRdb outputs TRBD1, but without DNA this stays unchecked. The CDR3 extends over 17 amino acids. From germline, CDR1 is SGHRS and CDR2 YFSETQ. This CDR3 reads CASSPTPGTGAYNEQFF.

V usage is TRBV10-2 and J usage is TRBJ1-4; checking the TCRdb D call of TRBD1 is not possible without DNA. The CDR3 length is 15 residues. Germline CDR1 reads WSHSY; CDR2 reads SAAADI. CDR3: CASRRTGVTNEKLFF.

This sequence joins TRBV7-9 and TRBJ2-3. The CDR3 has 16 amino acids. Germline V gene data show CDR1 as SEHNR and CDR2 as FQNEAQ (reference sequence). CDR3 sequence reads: CASSPRAAASTDTQYF.

The CDR3: CASSSPGSYEQYF. The J gene is TRBJ2-7, the V gene TRBV27; TCRdb designates TRBD1, a call that cannot be tested without DNA. Germline lookup yields CDR1 MNHEY and CDR2 SMNVEV (reference sequence). CDR3 size: 13 residues.

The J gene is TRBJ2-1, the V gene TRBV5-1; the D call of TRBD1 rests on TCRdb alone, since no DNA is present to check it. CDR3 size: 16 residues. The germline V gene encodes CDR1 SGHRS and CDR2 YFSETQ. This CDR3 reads CASSLGGRPSYNEQFF.

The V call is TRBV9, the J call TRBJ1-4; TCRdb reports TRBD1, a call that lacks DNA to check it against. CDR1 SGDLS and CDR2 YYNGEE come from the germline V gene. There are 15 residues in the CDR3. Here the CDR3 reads CASSELRDTNEKLFF.

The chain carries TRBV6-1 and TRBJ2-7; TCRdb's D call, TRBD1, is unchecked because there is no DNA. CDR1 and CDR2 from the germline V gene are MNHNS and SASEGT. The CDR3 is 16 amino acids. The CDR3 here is CASTVEGTRGFYEQYF.

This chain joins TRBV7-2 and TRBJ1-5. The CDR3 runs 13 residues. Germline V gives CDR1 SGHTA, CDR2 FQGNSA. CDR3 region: CASSRNLDQPQHF.

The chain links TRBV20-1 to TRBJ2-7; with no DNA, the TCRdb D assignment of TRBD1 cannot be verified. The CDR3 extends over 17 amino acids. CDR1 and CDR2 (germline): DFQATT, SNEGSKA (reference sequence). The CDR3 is CSARQARGGRFRYEQYF.

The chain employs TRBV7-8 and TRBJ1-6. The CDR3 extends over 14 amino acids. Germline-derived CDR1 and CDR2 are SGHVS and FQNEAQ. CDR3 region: CASSFSGLNSPLHF. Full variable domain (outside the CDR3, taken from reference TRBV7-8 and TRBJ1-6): GAGVSQSPRYKVAKRGQDVALRCDPISGHVSLFWYQQALGQGPEFLTYFQNEAQLDKSGLPSDRFFAERPEGSVSTLKIQRTQQEDSAVYLCASSFSGLNSPLHFGNGTRLTVT.

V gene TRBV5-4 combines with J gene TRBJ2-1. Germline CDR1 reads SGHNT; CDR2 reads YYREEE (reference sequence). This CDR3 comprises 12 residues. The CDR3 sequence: CASSWPNNEQFF.

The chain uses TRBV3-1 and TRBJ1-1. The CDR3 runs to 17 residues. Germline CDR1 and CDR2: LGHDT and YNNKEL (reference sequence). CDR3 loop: CASSQESHLRMNTEAFF. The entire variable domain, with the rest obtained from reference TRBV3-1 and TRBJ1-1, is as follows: DTAVSQTPKYLVTQMGNDKSIKCEQNLGHDTMYWYKQDSKKFLKIMFSYNNKELIINETVPNRFSPKSPDKAHLNLHINSLELGDSAVYFCASSQESHLRMNTEAFFGQGTRLTVV.

CDR3 residues: CASTGDTPSTDTQYF. The chain recombines TRBV7-2 with TRBJ2-3; TCRdb's D call of TRBD1 is untestable without DNA. Germline V lookup: CDR1 SGHTA, CDR2 FQGNSA. The CDR3 is 15 residues long.

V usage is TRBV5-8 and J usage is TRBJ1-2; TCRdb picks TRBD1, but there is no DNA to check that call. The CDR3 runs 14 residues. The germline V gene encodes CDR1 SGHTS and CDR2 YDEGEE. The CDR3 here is CASSIRDGYTGYTF.

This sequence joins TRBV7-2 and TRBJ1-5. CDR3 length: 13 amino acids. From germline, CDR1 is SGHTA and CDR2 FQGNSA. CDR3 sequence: CASSGRGNQPQHF. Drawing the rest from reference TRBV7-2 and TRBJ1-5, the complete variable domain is GAGVSQSPSNKVTEKGKDVELRCDPISGHTALYWYRQSLGQGLEFLIYFQGNSAPDKSGLPSDRFSAERTGGSVSTLTIQRTQQEDSAVYLCASSGRGNQPQHFGDGTRLSIL.

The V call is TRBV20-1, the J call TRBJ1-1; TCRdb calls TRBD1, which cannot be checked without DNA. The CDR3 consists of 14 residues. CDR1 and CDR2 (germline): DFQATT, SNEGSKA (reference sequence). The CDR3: CSATAPGGRTEAFF.

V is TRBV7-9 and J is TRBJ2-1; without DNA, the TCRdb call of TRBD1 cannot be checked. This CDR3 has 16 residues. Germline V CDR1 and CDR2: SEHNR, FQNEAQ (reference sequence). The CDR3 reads CASSSVSGSHFGEQFF.

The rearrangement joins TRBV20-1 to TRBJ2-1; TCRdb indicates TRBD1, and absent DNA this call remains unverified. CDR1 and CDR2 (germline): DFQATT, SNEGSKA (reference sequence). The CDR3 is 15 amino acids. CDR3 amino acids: CSAPRGGAQGYEQFF.

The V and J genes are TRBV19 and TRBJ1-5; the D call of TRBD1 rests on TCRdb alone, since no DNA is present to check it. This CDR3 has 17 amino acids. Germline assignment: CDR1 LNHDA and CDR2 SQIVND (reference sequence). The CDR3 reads CASSIRTRTGRDQPQHF.

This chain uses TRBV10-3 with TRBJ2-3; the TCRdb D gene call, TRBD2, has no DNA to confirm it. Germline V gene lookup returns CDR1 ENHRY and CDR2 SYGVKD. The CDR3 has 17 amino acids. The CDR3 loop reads CAISEPEEGLSTDTQYF.

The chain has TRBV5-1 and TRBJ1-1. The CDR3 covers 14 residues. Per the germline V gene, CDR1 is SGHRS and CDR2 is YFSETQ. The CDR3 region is CASSFVTRETEAFF. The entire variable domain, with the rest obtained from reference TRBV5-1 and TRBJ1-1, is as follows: KAGVTQTPRYLIKTRGQQVTLSCSPISGHRSVSWYQQTPGQGLQFLFEYFSETQRNKGNFPGRFSGRQFSNSRSEMNVSTLELGDSALYLCASSFVTRETEAFFGQGTRLTVV.